One and the same sample provided the 30 T cell receptor beta chains below, sequenced in a study of CD8+CD57+ T cells in acquired aplastic anemia. The study profiled TCR beta VDJ and CDR3 using genomic DNA as template. TCRdb reprocessed the reads via MiXCR and lists one record per CDR3 protein. Here the sample spans more than 100,000 distinct CDR3 sequences, around 48% being singletons. Sequenced: sorted CD4+, CD8+, or CD8+CD57+ T cells (not recorded which) from PBMCs. The receptors come from a human donor in good health, serving as a control.

The chain recombines TRBV7-9 with TRBJ1-3, with unresolved D. The CDR3 extends over 13 amino acids. V lost 1 base, J lost 7 bases, and 8 bases lay in between. The germline CDR1 and CDR2 sequences are SEHNR and FQNEAQ (reference sequence). CDR3 in DNA: TGTGCCAGCAGCTTAGATCCTCGGAACACCATATATTTT. This translates into CASSLDPRNTIYF.

For this clonotype: Germline is not matched at one junction end, which may reflect a read error. The chain links TRBV15 to TRBJ1-4; D uncertain. The germline V gene encodes CDR1 LNHNV and CDR2 YYDKDF (reference sequence). The CDR3 is 12 amino acids. The CDR3 coding sequence is TGTGCCACCACACACAGTAGTGAAAAACTGCTTTTT. It encodes CATTHSSEKLLF.

This clonotype has just a few counts. The chain carries TRBV25-1 and TRBJ1-2; D gene unclear. Trimming removed 3 bases at V and 5 bases at J, with 7 bases between. This CDR3 is 12 amino acids long. CDR1 MGHDK and CDR2 SYGVNS come from the germline V gene. CDR3: CASSDPLYGYTF. Written as DNA, the CDR3 is TGTGCCAGCAGTGACCCCCTTTATGGCTACACCTTC.

This clonotype was seen many times. The chain links TRBV12-3 or TRBV12-4 to TRBJ1-1; D may be TRBD1 (6 bases). The CDR3 is 14 amino acids. V lost 4 bases and J 0 bases, leaving 9 bases between the germline ends. CDR3 amino acids: CASSWQGLNTEAFF. CDR3 DNA: TGTGCCAGCAGTTGGCAGGGGTTGAACACTGAAGCTTTCTTT.

This clonotype came up many times. V gene TRBV29-1 combines with J gene TRBJ1-2; the D is unclear. Trimming took 6 bases from V and 4 from J, leaving 15 bases between them. Germline CDR1 SQVTM, CDR2 ANQGSEA. The CDR3 length is 13 residues. The CDR3 DNA sequence: TGCAGCGTGCTACTTGGGGAAATCTATGGCTACACCTTC. Translated: CSVLLGEIYGYTF.

This chain's CDR3 is CASSVEGQGGEQYF. CDR3 DNA: TGTGCCAGCAGCGTAGAGGGACAGGGGGGCGAGCAGTACTTC. The gene calls are TRBV9 and TRBJ2-7; 11 positions match TRBD1. This CDR3 is built from 14 residues. After removal of 0 bases from V and 6 bases from J, the junction contained 2 bases not matched to a gene. Germline V gene sequence: CDR1 SGDLS, CDR2 YYNGEE.

Concerning this clonotype: This may be a read error, as it is one base from a much larger clone. This chain links TRBV18 with TRBJ1-5; a possible D gene is TRBD1 (5 bases). Trimming shortened V by 5 bases and J by 0 bases, and 11 bases separated the two germline ends. This CDR3 region has 15 residues. CDR1 is KGHSH and CDR2 is LQKENI in the germline V gene. The CDR3 reads CASSADSYSNQPQHF. Written as DNA, the CDR3 is TGTGCCAGCTCAGCAGACAGCTATAGCAATCAGCCCCAGCATTTT.

The chain couples TRBV6-1 to TRBJ1-3; no firm D call. V was pared by 6 bases and J by 0 bases, with 18 bases between. Germline loops: CDR1 MNHNS, CDR2 SASEGT. The CDR3 spans 17 residues. The CDR3 nucleotides are TGTGCCAGCAGGTCTACACGGGGATACCCCTCTGGAAACACCATATATTTT. This translates into CASRSTRGYPSGNTIYF.

This chain connects TRBV20-1 to TRBJ2-5, with 7 bases identical to TRBD2. Germline CDR1 is DFQATT and CDR2 is SNEGSKA (reference sequence). J gave up 0 bases and V 5 bases, and 3 bases lay outside the gene matches. The CDR3 totals 13 residues. The CDR3 sequence: CSARAGDQETQYF. The DNA of the CDR3 is TGCAGTGCTCGTGCGGGGGACCAAGAGACCCAGTACTTC.

A word on this clonotype: A much more abundant neighbour one base away suggests this may be a read error. Here the CDR3 omits its conserved ending phenylalanine or tryptophan, so a read error is the likely source. This chain links TRBV20-1 with TRBJ1-3; D not resolved. Trimming pared 2 bases from V and 3 bases from J, leaving 5 bases between. Germline values: CDR1 DFQATT, CDR2 SNEGSKA (reference sequence). The CDR3 consists of 12 residues. In nucleotides, the CDR3 is TGCAGTGCTAGAAACAATGGAAACACCATATATCTT. Its protein product is CSARNNGNTIYL.

V usage is TRBV20-1 and J usage is TRBJ2-3; no firm D call. CDR3 length: 11 amino acids. Trimming pared 3 bases from V and 5 bases from J, leaving 6 bases between. Looked up from germline, CDR1 is DFQATT and CDR2 is SNEGSKA (reference sequence). The CDR3 DNA sequence: TGCAGTGCTAGCAGAATAGATACGCAGTATTTT. Residues: CSASRIDTQYF.

In its sample, this clonotype was seen a few times. This chain joins TRBV10-1 and TRBJ1-3; D might be TRBD1 (5 bases). The V and J ends lost 6 bases and 1 base respectively, with 13 bases between them. This CDR3 contains 15 residues. Germline loops: CDR1 WNHNN, CDR2 SYGVQD (reference sequence). In DNA, the CDR3 is TGCGCCAGCAGCCCTCTCGGGGGATCTGGAAACACCATATATTTT. Protein product: CASSPLGGSGNTIYF.

The chain combines TRBV5-1 with TRBJ1-2, with 7 bases matching TRBD1. The V gene's germline CDR1 is SGHRS and CDR2 YFSETQ. CDR3 length: 14 residues. V shed 0 bases and J 8 bases; nucleotides not matched to a gene: 7. This chain's CDR3 is CASSLEGQFNGYTF. The CDR3 bases are TGCGCCAGCAGCTTGGAGGGACAGTTTAACGGCTACACCTTC.

For this clonotype: This may stem from a read error, because a much larger clone lies one nucleotide away. This chain joins TRBV10-3 and TRBJ2-3; no reliable D call. CDR1 is ENHRY, CDR2 SYGVKD, per germline. This CDR3 region has 14 residues. Trimming shortened V by 5 bases and J by 3 bases, and 12 bases separated the two germline ends. This chain's CDR3 is CAISRTLGTDTQYF. The CDR3 DNA is TGTGCCATCAGTAGAACTCTGGGGACAGATACGCAGTATTTT.

The V call is TRBV20-1, the J call TRBJ1-3, with unresolved D. Trimming cost V 5 bases and J 4 bases, with 15 bases left between them. CDR3 length equals 14 residues. Germline V gene data show CDR1 as DFQATT and CDR2 as SNEGSKA (reference sequence). This CDR3 is CSAESLHEGNTIYF. In DNA form, the CDR3 reads TGCAGTGCTGAGAGTCTCCATGAAGGAAACACCATATATTTT.

This clonotype has at least ten counts. This rearrangement joins TRBV6-1 to TRBJ1-2; 8 bases are a match to TRBD1. The germline V gene has CDR1 MNHNS and CDR2 SASEGT. Trimming at V came to 4 bases and at J to 2 bases, leaving 3 bases not matched to a gene. The CDR3 loop spans 14 amino acids. For the CDR3, the DNA is TGTGCCAGCAGTGGGGACAGGAGAAACTATGGCTACACCTTC. Translating gives CASSGDRRNYGYTF.

The J gene is TRBJ2-7, the V gene TRBV10-3; TRBD1 matches at 7 bases. Germline CDR1 reads ENHRY; CDR2 reads SYGVKD. J was trimmed by 2 bases and V by 6 bases; bases with no gene match: 10. The CDR3 is 15 residues long. The CDR3: CAIRIQQGPAYEQYF. The CDR3 DNA sequence: TGTGCCATCAGGATACAACAGGGGCCGGCCTACGAGCAGTACTTC.

The rearrangement uses TRBV2 and TRBJ1-4; 11 bases are a match to TRBD1. With V trimmed by 6 bases and J by 2 bases, 2 bases remained unmatched. Germline V gene lookup returns CDR1 SNHLY and CDR2 FYNNEI. The CDR3 length is 15 residues. The CDR3 region has the DNA TGTGCCAGCAGCCGGGACAGGGGGACTAATGAAAAACTGTTTTTT. This encodes CASSRDRGTNEKLFF.

This clonotype was picked up many times. The genes are TRBV4-3 and TRBJ1-1; D not resolved. V was shortened by 4 bases and J by 0 bases, with 6 bases between the two germline ends. The CDR3 contains 13 residues. Germline CDR1 is LGHNA and CDR2 is YSLEER. The CDR3 DNA is TGCGCCAGCAGCCGCCACATGAACACTGAAGCTTTCTTT. This encodes CASSRHMNTEAFF.

This clonotype came up many times. V is TRBV12-3 or TRBV12-4 and J is TRBJ2-3; 7 bases map to TRBD2. The J segment lost 2 bases and the V segment lost 6 bases, leaving 8 bases of the junction unmatched. The CDR3 contains 15 residues. This CDR3 reads CASSFSGSNTDTQYF. CDR3 nucleotide sequence: TGTGCCAGCAGCTTTAGCGGGTCGAACACAGATACGCAGTATTTT.

Of note for this clonotype: Germline and junction disagree at one end, which may indicate a read error. The gene calls are TRBV10-3 and TRBJ1-5; D gene unclear. The CDR3 is made up of 14 amino acids. Germline V gene lookup returns CDR1 ENHRY and CDR2 SYGVKD. CDR3 nucleotide sequence: TGTGCCATCGGTGAGTCCCTGGGCAATCAGCCCCAGCATTTT. Translating gives CAIGESLGNQPQHF.

This clonotype occurred many times. The V and J genes are TRBV5-1 and TRBJ2-7; TRBD1 or TRBD2 may be the D gene (5 bases each). From germline, CDR1 is SGHRS and CDR2 YFSETQ. V lost 2 bases and J 4 bases, leaving 10 bases between the germline ends. The CDR3 spans 13 residues. CDR3 DNA: TGCGCCAGCAGCTTCACTAGGGGATACGAGCAGTACTTC. The encoded protein is CASSFTRGYEQYF. Using reference TRBV5-1 and TRBJ2-7 for the parts outside the CDR3, the full variable domain is KAGVTQTPRYLIKTRGQQVTLSCSPISGHRSVSWYQQTPGQGLQFLFEYFSETQRNKGNFPGRFSGRQFSNSRSEMNVSTLELGDSALYLCASSFTRGYEQYFGPGTRLTVT.

CDR3 loop: CASSLQTGRKDGYTF. In DNA form, the CDR3 reads TGTGCCAGCAGCCTTCAAACAGGGAGGAAGGATGGCTACACCTTC. The chain has TRBV7-8 and TRBJ1-2; possibly TRBD1 for D (6 bases). Trimming pared 5 bases from V and 6 bases from J, leaving 19 bases between. Germline values: CDR1 SGHVS, CDR2 FQNEAQ. The CDR3 runs to 15 residues.

A word on this clonotype: It may be a read error: a sequence one base away is much more abundant. The chain has TRBV27 and TRBJ2-7; D unclear. The CDR3 contains 11 residues. Germline V gene sequence: CDR1 MNHEY, CDR2 SMNVEV (reference sequence). CDR3 in DNA: TGTGCCAGCAGGATTTCCAGCGAGCAGTGCTTC. The encoded protein is CASRISSEQCF.

Details on this clonotype: A junction end diverges from the germline sequence, so it may reflect a read error. V gene TRBV10-2 combines with J gene TRBJ2-1, with a tentative D call TRBD2 (5 bases). The CDR3 totals 16 residues. Germline-derived CDR1 and CDR2 are WSHSY and SAAADI. The CDR3 protein is CASLLSGEYSYNEQFF. In nucleotides, the CDR3 is TGTGCCAGCCTGCTGAGCGGAGAATACTCCTACAATGAGCAGTTCTTC.

This clonotype has a count of ten or more. The chain employs TRBV20-1 and TRBJ1-2; D is perhaps TRBD1 (6 bases). From germline, CDR1 is DFQATT and CDR2 SNEGSKA (reference sequence). Trimming shortened V by 6 bases and J by 7 bases, and 15 bases separated the two germline ends. CDR3 length: 12 residues. Here the CDR3 reads CSAKQGVVGYTF. CDR3 nucleotide sequence: TGCAGTGCGAAACAGGGAGTGGTTGGCTACACCTTC.

The V gene is TRBV19, the J gene TRBJ1-5; D ambiguous. From germline, CDR1 is LNHDA and CDR2 SQIVND (reference sequence). V was trimmed by 4 bases and J by 8 bases, leaving 18 bases between them. The CDR3 length is 15 residues. The CDR3 sequence is CASSRIDDYWKPQHF. CDR3 coding DNA: TGTGCCAGTAGTAGGATCGACGACTACTGGAAGCCCCAGCATTTT.

Only a few counts were recorded for this clonotype. A much larger clone is a single base away; this may be a read error. The genes are TRBV27 and TRBJ2-5, with D perhaps matching TRBD2 (6 bases). The germline CDR1 and CDR2 sequences are MNHEY and SMNVEV (reference sequence). This CDR3 contains 13 residues. In DNA, the CDR3 is TGTGCCAGCAGGCCACTAAACCGGGAGACCCTGTACTTC. It codes for CASRPLNRETLYF.

In its sample, this clonotype was seen a few times. This clone may be a read error of a much larger clone one base away. This sequence joins TRBV19 and TRBJ2-6; TRBD1 matches 7 bases. CDR1 and CDR2 from the germline V gene are LNHDA and SQIVND (reference sequence). The CDR3 loop spans 18 amino acids. The CDR3 region is CACSRGQRYNSGANVLTF. The CDR3 DNA is TGTGCCTGTAGTAGGGGACAGCGATATAACTCTGGGGCCAACGTCCTGACTTTC.

This chain joins TRBV2 and TRBJ1-3; the D gene is possibly TRBD1 (6 bases). This CDR3 comprises 13 residues. The V end was cut by 3 bases, the J end by 6 bases, with 9 bases between. Germline V lookup: CDR1 SNHLY, CDR2 FYNNEI. CDR3 sequence: CASSDRGENTIYF. CDR3 nucleotides: TGTGCCAGCAGTGACAGGGGTGAAAACACCATATATTTT. The complete variable domain, with remaining parts taken from reference TRBV2 and TRBJ1-3, reads EPEVTQTPSHQVTQMGQEVILRCVPISNHLYFYWYRQILGQKVEFLVSFYNNEISEKSEIFDDQFSVERPDGSNFTLKIRSTKLEDSAMYFCASSDRGENTIYFGEGSWLTVV.